This T cell receptor (beta chain) was sequenced during a study of blood T cell repertoires in COVID-19. Study in general: COVID-19 samples, acute and convalescent, were from the United States, Italy and Spain.

This clone occurred a few times. Participants were aged about 18 to 100 years, lived in 24 US areas, and enrolled virtually. Clones were sequenced by immunoSEQ multiplex PCR, and TCRdb holds only the in-frame ones, with some missing. The repertoire consists of approximately 170,000 clones, with about 91% occurring once and the leading ten covering about 0.8%. The CDR3 spans 16 residues. The V end lost 0 bases, the J end lost 5 bases, and 13 bases lay between the germline ends. Per the germline V gene, CDR1 is ENHRY and CDR2 is SYGVKD. This sequence was found in a woman aged 18 to 35 who had recovered from COVID-19. Sequences were obtained from PBMCs or T cells enriched from blood (not recorded which). The V gene is TRBV10-3, the J gene TRBJ2-2; D is ambiguous. The CDR3 bases are TGTGCCATCAGTGAGTCGTTCAGCGTCCGGACCGGGGAGCTGTTTTTT. Its protein product is CAISESFSVRTGELFF.